This entry features one T cell receptor beta chain sequence. What it binds is unknown. This sample stems from a study of T cell responses to AZD1222 COVID-19 vaccine. Notes on the study in general: Within unmutated variant regions lay the reported targets of nearly half of spike-specific TCRs. Vaccine-associated CD4 TCRs spanned spike, dominant at 160-218 and 743-854. Donors were mostly white British, more females; clonal diversity possibly underestimated. At study baseline, merely six AZD1222 recipients were seropositive.

V lost 4 bases to trimming and J lost 4 bases, with 8 bases between them. This CDR3 is 13 amino acids long. Germline loops: CDR1 SGHNT, CDR2 YYREEE (reference sequence). Sequenced by immunoSEQ multiplex PCR; TCRdb stores in-frame clones only, minus some. The sample consists of more than 60,000 clones, roughly 84% of them appearing once. The sequence was collected from an adult in good health. The J gene is TRBJ1-4, the V gene TRBV5-4, with unresolved D. The specimen was peripheral blood, collected on day 0 of AZD1222 vaccination. This CDR3 is CASSLQFNEKLFF. The CDR3 nucleotides are TGTGCCAGCAGCCTCCAGTTTAATGAAAAACTGTTTTTT.